This TCR beta chain came from a study of shared clonotypes between healthy human individuals. Study details: CD4 naive and CD4 memory each took three plates per donor, while CD8 naive took two and CD8 memory one.

V trimming: 4 bases; J trimming: 0 bases; junction bases outside the gene matches: 8. The CDR3 is 18 residues long. Germline V lookup: CDR1 ENHRY, CDR2 SYGVKD. Some 30,000 T cell genomes, or around 200 ng DNA, went into the sorted-subset replicate PCRs. Original analysis: As immunoSEQ supplied junction-only sequences (without quality scores), filtering differed. Profiled with immunoSEQ multiplex PCR; TCRdb holds only in-frame clones, not every one. V and J calls and clone size are copied from that table; D and trimming were computed from the DNA. The repertoire consists of 1.5 million to 2.5 million clones, with approximately 94% occurring once and the leading ten covering 1.2%. Naive CD8 populations comprised CD45RO-negative cells positively selected for CCR7, excluding terminally differentiated effector memory CD45RA+ cells.

The sequence derives from a man between 18 and 35 years old in good health. Specimen: naive CD8+ T cells sorted from blood. The gene calls are TRBV10-3 and TRBJ2-7, with 14 bases identical to TRBD2. CDR3 sequence: CAISGGLAGAQYSYEQYF. CDR3 bases: TGTGCCATCAGTGGGGGACTAGCGGGGGCCCAATACTCCTACGAGCAGTACTTC.